These T cell receptor beta chains were read from a single sample in a study of control samples from healthy donors and cancer patients. Profiling relied on immunoSEQ multiplex PCR, and the TCRdb table lists in-frame clones only, not all of them. The table includes 75,000 to 80,000 clones, around nine tenths detected once. Sequenced: PBMCs. All receptors come from a woman aged 50 to 60 with colorectal cancer. Both conserved end residues are part of each CDR3. The D gene is left open where the match is weak. The size entry is marked missing in some rows and otherwise reads once, few, many or a size class.

abundance: NA
d_gene: NA
v_gene: TRBV24-1
j_gene: TRBJ2-2
CDR3nt: TGTGCCACCAGTGATTTTGGGGGCGCTTCCATCACCGGGGAGCTGTTTTTT
CDR3aa: CATSDFGGASITGELFF

abundance: NA
d_gene: NA
v_gene: TRBV7-9
j_gene: TRBJ1-4
CDR3nt: TGTGCCAGCAGCTTAGCTAGGTCAGGGCCAGAAAAACTGTTTTTT
CDR3aa: CASSLARSGPEKLFF

abundance: NA
d_gene: NA
v_gene: TRBV5-1
j_gene: TRBJ1-1
CDR3nt: TGCGCCAGCAGCTTGGATGTCACGAGGGGCACTGAAGCTTTCTTT
CDR3aa: CASSLDVTRGTEAFF

abundance: NA
d_gene: TRBD1
v_gene: TRBV24-1
j_gene: TRBJ2-2
CDR3nt: TGTGCCACCAGCCCACGACAGGGAAACACCGGGGAGCTGTTTTTT
CDR3aa: CATSPRQGNTGELFF

abundance: NA
d_gene: NA
v_gene: TRBV18
j_gene: TRBJ2-3
CDR3nt: TGTGCCAGCTCACGATTCAGGGATGGAGGCACAGATACGCAGTATTTT
CDR3aa: CASSRFRDGGTDTQYF

abundance: NA
d_gene: NA
v_gene: TRBV29-1
j_gene: TRBJ2-1
CDR3nt: TGCAGCGTTAGGAGGGACGTAGGTTACAATGAGCAGTTCTTC
CDR3aa: CSVRRDVGYNEQFF

abundance: few
d_gene: TRBD1
v_gene: TRBV6-2/TRBV6-3
j_gene: TRBJ1-2
CDR3nt: TGTGCCAGCAGTTACCCTCCGGACAGGGGGCATGGCTACACCTTC
CDR3aa: CASSYPPDRGHGYTF

abundance: NA
d_gene: NA
v_gene: TRBV5-8
j_gene: TRBJ1-5
CDR3nt: TGTGCCAGCAGCCCGGGCCATCAAGGGAGCAATCAGCCCCAGCATTTT
CDR3aa: CASSPGHQGSNQPQHF

abundance: NA
d_gene: NA
v_gene: TRBV18
j_gene: TRBJ1-4
CDR3nt: TGTGCCAGCTCACAAACAGGAAGCGGGGAAAAACTGTTTTTT
CDR3aa: CASSQTGSGEKLFF

abundance: NA
d_gene: NA
v_gene: TRBV6-2/TRBV6-3
j_gene: TRBJ2-1
CDR3nt: TGTGCCAGCAGTTACGGGAATGAGCAGTTCTTC
CDR3aa: CASSYGNEQFF

abundance: NA
d_gene: NA
v_gene: TRBV10-2
j_gene: TRBJ2-3
CDR3nt: TGCGCCAGCAGTGATGGCAGGGAGGTTGATACGCAGTATTTT
CDR3aa: CASSDGREVDTQYF

abundance: NA
d_gene: NA
v_gene: TRBV5-1
j_gene: TRBJ2-3
CDR3nt: TGCGCCAGCAGCTCCGGGACCTACACAGATACGCAGTATTTT
CDR3aa: CASSSGTYTDTQYF

abundance: NA
d_gene: NA
v_gene: TRBV4-3
j_gene: TRBJ2-1
CDR3nt: TGCGCCAGCAGCCAAGATCCAAATGAGCAGTTCTTC
CDR3aa: CASSQDPNEQFF

abundance: NA
d_gene: NA
v_gene: TRBV28
j_gene: TRBJ1-6
CDR3nt: TGTGCCAGCCTAGCAGGCGGTAATTCACCCCTCCACTTT
CDR3aa: CASLAGGNSPLHF

abundance: NA
d_gene: NA
v_gene: TRBV10-3
j_gene: TRBJ1-3
CDR3nt: TGTGCCGTCACACAGGGATCCTCTGGAAACACCATATATTTT
CDR3aa: CAVTQGSSGNTIYF

abundance: NA
d_gene: NA
v_gene: TRBV19
j_gene: TRBJ1-4
CDR3nt: TGTGCCAGTATGGGATCGGGACTCGGTTCGGAAAAACTGTTTTTT
CDR3aa: CASMGSGLGSEKLFF

abundance: NA
d_gene: TRBD1
v_gene: TRBV6-2/TRBV6-3
j_gene: TRBJ1-5
CDR3nt: TGTGCCAGCAGTCGAGACAGGGAGAGTCAGCCCCAGCATTTT
CDR3aa: CASSRDRESQPQHF

abundance: NA
d_gene: NA
v_gene: TRBV7-2
j_gene: TRBJ1-4
CDR3nt: TGTGCCAGCAGCTTAGGACAGACTAATGAAAAACTGTTTTTT
CDR3aa: CASSLGQTNEKLFF

abundance: NA
d_gene: TRBD2
v_gene: TRBV7-2
j_gene: TRBJ2-5
CDR3nt: TGTGCCAGCAGCCCGAGAGCGGGACCTTTGGAGACCCAGTACTTC
CDR3aa: CASSPRAGPLETQYF

abundance: NA
d_gene: NA
v_gene: TRBV5-1
j_gene: TRBJ1-4
CDR3nt: TGCGCCAGCAGCTTCAGTTCTGATGAAAAACTGTTTTTT
CDR3aa: CASSFSSDEKLFF

abundance: NA
d_gene: NA
v_gene: TRBV28
j_gene: TRBJ2-2
CDR3nt: TGTGCCAGCAGTTTATTGGGAAGAAACACCGGGGAGCTGTTTTTT
CDR3aa: CASSLLGRNTGELFF

abundance: once
d_gene: NA
v_gene: TRBV19
j_gene: TRBJ1-1
CDR3nt: TGTGCCAGTAGTATGTGGAAGGGGATGATGAACACTGAAGCTTTCTTT
CDR3aa: CASSMWKGMMNTEAFF

abundance: few
d_gene: TRBD2
v_gene: TRBV4-3
j_gene: TRBJ2-3
CDR3nt: TGCGCCAGCAGCCAAGATCCAGCGGGGGGGACAGATACGCAGTATTTT
CDR3aa: CASSQDPAGGTDTQYF

abundance: NA
d_gene: NA
v_gene: TRBV5-1
j_gene: TRBJ1-2
CDR3nt: TGCGCCAGCAGCTTGGTAGGGCGTAGTGGCTACACCTTC
CDR3aa: CASSLVGRSGYTF

abundance: NA
d_gene: NA
v_gene: TRBV5-1
j_gene: TRBJ1-1
CDR3nt: TGCGCCAGCAGGGGGAACGGAGGGGCCGAAGCTTTCTTT
CDR3aa: CASRGNGGAEAFF

abundance: NA
d_gene: NA
v_gene: TRBV29-1
j_gene: TRBJ2-4
CDR3nt: TGCAGCGTTGGTGGTCAGGGATCGGACATTCAGTACTTC
CDR3aa: CSVGGQGSDIQYF

abundance: NA
d_gene: NA
v_gene: TRBV7-3
j_gene: TRBJ2-5
CDR3nt: TGTGCCAGCAGCTTAGGCCAGGGAGGGGGACGAGAGACCCAGTACTTC
CDR3aa: CASSLGQGGGRETQYF

abundance: NA
d_gene: NA
v_gene: TRBV24-1
j_gene: TRBJ1-2
CDR3nt: TGTGCCACCAGTGATTTTGGCTATGGCTACACCTTC
CDR3aa: CATSDFGYGYTF

abundance: NA
d_gene: NA
v_gene: TRBV7-2
j_gene: TRBJ1-5
CDR3nt: TGTGCCAGCAGCTTAGGAGGGGATTTTTATCAGCCCCAGCATTTT
CDR3aa: CASSLGGDFYQPQHF

abundance: NA
d_gene: NA
v_gene: TRBV29-1
j_gene: TRBJ1-2
CDR3nt: TGCAGCGTTGACCCCACTCACAGCTCCTATGGCTACACCTTC
CDR3aa: CSVDPTHSSYGYTF

abundance: once
d_gene: NA
v_gene: TRBV15
j_gene: TRBJ1-4
CDR3nt: TGTGCCACCAGCAGAGATTGGGGAGGGATGGCTAATGAAAAACTGTTTTTT
CDR3aa: CATSRDWGGMANEKLFF

abundance: NA
d_gene: TRBD1
v_gene: TRBV24-1
j_gene: TRBJ2-3
CDR3nt: TGTGCCACCAGCCAGGGGGATTTTTTGTCAGATACGCAGTATTTT
CDR3aa: CATSQGDFLSDTQYF

abundance: NA
d_gene: TRBD1
v_gene: TRBV6-2/TRBV6-3
j_gene: TRBJ1-5
CDR3nt: TGTGCCAGCAGTTACCCGCGTAGGACAGGGGGTCAGCCCCAGCATTTT
CDR3aa: CASSYPRRTGGQPQHF

abundance: NA
d_gene: TRBD1
v_gene: TRBV4-1
j_gene: TRBJ1-2
CDR3nt: TGCGCCAGCAGCCAAGGACAGGGGACCTATGGCTACACCTTC
CDR3aa: CASSQGQGTYGYTF

abundance: NA
d_gene: TRBD2
v_gene: TRBV28
j_gene: TRBJ2-1
CDR3nt: TGTGCCAGCAGTTTGGCGGGGCGGGGGGCCTACAATGAGCAGTTCTTC
CDR3aa: CASSLAGRGAYNEQFF

abundance: NA
d_gene: NA
v_gene: TRBV4-3
j_gene: TRBJ2-6
CDR3nt: TGCGCCAGCAGCCAAGTCATGGGACGGGGAGACGGGGCCAACGTCCTGACTTTC
CDR3aa: CASSQVMGRGDGANVLTF

abundance: once
d_gene: TRBD1
v_gene: TRBV6-4
j_gene: TRBJ2-6
CDR3nt: TGTGCCAGCAGTACCCAGGGGGTCGGGGCCAACGTCCTGACTTTC
CDR3aa: CASSTQGVGANVLTF

abundance: NA
d_gene: TRBD1
v_gene: TRBV28
j_gene: TRBJ1-2
CDR3nt: TGTGCCAGCAGTTCCGCACAGGGGGCTAACTATGGCTACACCTTC
CDR3aa: CASSSAQGANYGYTF

abundance: few
d_gene: NA
v_gene: TRBV7-3
j_gene: TRBJ1-1
CDR3nt: TGTGCCAGCACCACCGCACCGGGGCGTGAAGCTTTCTTT
CDR3aa: CASTTAPGREAFF

abundance: few
d_gene: NA
v_gene: TRBV5-6
j_gene: TRBJ1-2
CDR3nt: TGTGCCAGCAGCTTCCGGCAGGGTGAAGGCTACACCTTC
CDR3aa: CASSFRQGEGYTF

abundance: NA
d_gene: NA
v_gene: TRBV12-3/TRBV12-4
j_gene: TRBJ1-2
CDR3nt: TGTGCCAGCAGTTTACTAGGGTTCTATGGCTACACCTTC
CDR3aa: CASSLLGFYGYTF

abundance: NA
d_gene: TRBD1
v_gene: TRBV28
j_gene: TRBJ1-1
CDR3nt: TGTGCCAGCAGGACTCCAGGGGGCTACACTGAAGCTTTCTTT
CDR3aa: CASRTPGGYTEAFF

abundance: NA
d_gene: NA
v_gene: TRBV6-5
j_gene: TRBJ1-2
CDR3nt: TGTGCCAGCAGTTACTCCGGGGGCGCGGGGTATGGCTACACCTTC
CDR3aa: CASSYSGGAGYGYTF

abundance: NA
d_gene: NA
v_gene: TRBV6-6
j_gene: TRBJ1-1
CDR3nt: TGTGCCAGCAGCATACGGGGCGGCACTGAAGCTTTCTTT
CDR3aa: CASSIRGGTEAFF

abundance: once
d_gene: NA
v_gene: TRBV12-5
j_gene: TRBJ2-3
CDR3nt: TGTGCTAGTGGTTACTCAGGGGAAGATACGCAGTATTTT
CDR3aa: CASGYSGEDTQYF

abundance: NA
d_gene: NA
v_gene: TRBV5-1
j_gene: TRBJ1-2
CDR3nt: TGCGCCAGCAGCTTGGACTCGGGGGGCTATGGCTACACCTTC
CDR3aa: CASSLDSGGYGYTF

abundance: NA
d_gene: TRBD1
v_gene: TRBV5-1
j_gene: TRBJ2-3
CDR3nt: TGCGCCAGCAGCCCGGGACAGGGAACAGATACGCAGTATTTT
CDR3aa: CASSPGQGTDTQYF

abundance: NA
d_gene: TRBD1
v_gene: TRBV7-3
j_gene: TRBJ2-3
CDR3nt: TGTGCCAGCAGCTTAGGGACAGGGAATACGCAGTATTTT
CDR3aa: CASSLGTGNTQYF

abundance: NA
d_gene: TRBD1
v_gene: TRBV10-3
j_gene: TRBJ1-2
CDR3nt: TGTGCCATCAGTGAGTCAGGTCTCTGGCGGACAGGCCCTAACTATGGCTACACCTTC
CDR3aa: CAISESGLWRTGPNYGYTF

abundance: NA
d_gene: NA
v_gene: TRBV6-5
j_gene: TRBJ1-2
CDR3nt: TGTGCCAGCAGTTACTCTTGGGCAGACTCTAACTATGGCTACACCTTC
CDR3aa: CASSYSWADSNYGYTF

abundance: NA
d_gene: NA
v_gene: TRBV12-1
j_gene: TRBJ2-5
CDR3nt: TGTTCCAGCAGCTTGAGACTAGCGGGGGGGTCCTTACAAGAGACCCAGTACTTC
CDR3aa: CSSSLRLAGGSLQETQYF